These 20 T cell receptor beta chains were sequenced from one sample in a study of technical replicates of blood from several donors. TCRdb keeps only in-frame clones here, not all; method: immunoSEQ multiplex PCR. Found here are just over 15,000 clones, roughly 88% of them singletons; the top ten hold approximately 12%. Source material: PBMCs. All receptors come from a human donor in good health.

This rearrangement joins TRBV6-5 to TRBJ2-1; possible D gene TRBD2, 6 bases. The V gene's germline CDR1 is MNHEY and CDR2 SVGAGI. V lost 0 bases and J 6 bases, leaving 9 bases between the germline ends. This CDR3 region has 14 residues. The CDR3 DNA is TGTGCCAGCAGTTACTCGACTAGAATCAATGAGCAGTTCTTC. This translates into CASSYSTRINEQFF.

This rearrangement joins TRBV30 to TRBJ2-2; 10 bases fit TRBD1. Germline trimming cut 1 base from V and 5 bases from J; bases unmatched to any gene: 4. This CDR3 is built from 15 residues. CDR1 is GTSNPN and CDR2 is SVGIG in the germline V gene (reference sequence). CDR3 in DNA: TGTGCCTGGAGTGCCATGGGACAGGGGACCGGGGAGCTGTTTTTT. Its translation: CAWSAMGQGTGELFF.

The rearrangement uses TRBV27 and TRBJ1-4; possibly TRBD1 for D (5 bases). In germline, CDR1 is MNHEY, CDR2 SMNVEV (reference sequence). The V gene lost 5 bases and the J gene lost 7 bases, with 14 bases spanning the gap. CDR3 length: 14 amino acids. The CDR3 DNA reads TGTGCCAGCAGTCGGGGGGGTTCCTTTGAAAAACTGTTTTTT. Its translation is CASSRGGSFEKLFF.

The chain couples TRBV5-1 to TRBJ2-1; TRBD2 agrees at 7 bases. CDR3 length: 14 amino acids. Germline V gene sequence: CDR1 SGHRS, CDR2 YFSETQ. The V and J ends lost 5 bases and 7 bases, in that order; junction bases with no gene match: 9. The CDR3 here is CASREAGVRNEQFF. DNA of the CDR3: TGCGCCAGCAGAGAGGCGGGAGTAAGAAATGAGCAGTTCTTC. Combining the CDR3 with reference TRBV5-1 and TRBJ2-1 gives the whole variable domain KAGVTQTPRYLIKTRGQQVTLSCSPISGHRSVSWYQQTPGQGLQFLFEYFSETQRNKGNFPGRFSGRQFSNSRSEMNVSTLELGDSALYLCASREAGVRNEQFFGPGTRLTVL.

This chain joins TRBV5-1 and TRBJ1-4, with 8 bases aligning to TRBD1. This CDR3 is built from 15 residues. Looked up from germline, CDR1 is SGHRS and CDR2 is YFSETQ. Trimming removed 0 bases from V and 7 bases from J; junction bases left unmatched: 5. As DNA, the CDR3 is TGCGCCAGCAGCTTGGAGCCCAGGGGGCTTGAAAAACTGTTTTTT. It specifies CASSLEPRGLEKLFF. Combining the CDR3 with reference TRBV5-1 and TRBJ1-4 gives the whole variable domain KAGVTQTPRYLIKTRGQQVTLSCSPISGHRSVSWYQQTPGQGLQFLFEYFSETQRNKGNFPGRFSGRQFSNSRSEMNVSTLELGDSALYLCASSLEPRGLEKLFFGSGTQLSVL.

The chain combines TRBV5-5 with TRBJ1-1; D ambiguous. Germline CDR1 SGHKS, CDR2 YYEKEE (reference sequence). The length of the CDR3 is 15 residues. Trimming took off 8 bases at V and 2 bases at J, with 19 bases between the two ends. The CDR3 loop reads CASRPSLGSNTEAFF. The DNA of the CDR3 is TGTGCCAGTCGACCTTCTTTGGGCAGTAACACTGAAGCTTTCTTT.

This clone has just a few counts. The chain is built from TRBV27 and TRBJ2-7; 12 bases map to TRBD2. V shed 6 bases, J shed 3 bases, and the junction held 9 bases outside the gene matches. The CDR3 consists of 16 residues. Germline V gives CDR1 MNHEY, CDR2 SMNVEV (reference sequence). Here the CDR3 reads CASSRIRTSGNYEQYF. For the CDR3, the DNA is TGTGCCAGCAGCCGTATTCGGACTAGCGGGAACTACGAGCAGTACTTC.

The chain has TRBV27 and TRBJ2-1; D ambiguous. The V end was cut by 3 bases, the J end by 2 bases, with 5 bases between. Germline CDR1 MNHEY, CDR2 SMNVEV (reference sequence). The CDR3 runs 13 residues. CDR3 nucleotides: TGTGCCAGCAGTTTTTATGCCTACAATGAGCAGTTCTTC. Translating it yields CASSFYAYNEQFF.

The V call is TRBV7-2, the J call TRBJ2-1; 8 bases fit TRBD1. The CDR3 has 14 residues. The germline V gene has CDR1 SGHTA and CDR2 FQGNSA. Unmatched junction bases numbered 7, after V lost 4 bases and J lost 8 bases. The CDR3 region has the DNA TGTGCCAGCAGCTCGTGGACAGGGAAGCATGAGCAGTTCTTC. It codes for CASSSWTGKHEQFF.

This chain connects TRBV2 to TRBJ2-2; D possibly corresponds to TRBD2 (5 bases). The CDR3 loop spans 15 amino acids. V gave up 6 bases and J gave up 1 base, with 12 bases separating them. Germline values: CDR1 SNHLY, CDR2 FYNNEI. CDR3 protein: CASRRASRNTGELFF. The CDR3 coding sequence is TGTGCCAGCAGGAGGGCTAGCAGGAACACCGGGGAGCTGTTTTTT.

This chain connects TRBV19 to TRBJ2-1; 7 bases align to TRBD2. The CDR3 consists of 12 residues. CDR1 is LNHDA, CDR2 SQIVND, per germline (reference sequence). Trimming took 6 bases from V and 8 from J; bases not matched to a gene: 4. CDR3 residues: CASRGGMDEQFF. In DNA, the CDR3 is TGTGCCAGTAGGGGAGGGATGGATGAGCAGTTCTTC.

The chain links TRBV5-1 to TRBJ1-1; TRBD1 matches at 8 bases. V was pared by 3 bases and J by 5 bases, with 6 bases of the junction left unmatched. The CDR3 has 14 residues. Germline CDR1 SGHRS, CDR2 YFSETQ. The CDR3 sequence: CASSSQGAGTEAFF. In DNA form, the CDR3 reads TGCGCCAGCAGCTCGCAGGGGGCGGGTACTGAAGCTTTCTTT.

The rearrangement uses TRBV11-2 and TRBJ2-7, with D unclear. Trimming took off 1 base at V and 2 bases at J, with 6 bases between the two ends. Germline V gene sequence: CDR1 SGHAT, CDR2 FQNNGV. This CDR3 comprises 13 residues. The CDR3 sequence is CASSLVETYEQYF. CDR3 nucleotides: TGTGCCAGCAGCTTAGTCGAGACCTACGAGCAGTACTTC. Full variable domain (outside the CDR3, taken from reference TRBV11-2 and TRBJ2-7): EAGVAQSPRYKIIEKRQSVAFWCNPISGHATLYWYQQILGQGPKLLIQFQNNGVVDDSQLPKDRFSAERLKGVDSTLKIQPAKLEDSAVYLCASSLVETYEQYFGPGTRLTVT.

V and J are TRBV7-3 and TRBJ2-1; D gene uncertain. This CDR3 contains 14 residues. Germline CDR1 and CDR2: SGHTA and FQGTGA. The ends were cut back, 5 bases at V and 2 bases at J, with 10 bases in the middle. The CDR3 spells CASSNGNPYNEQFF. The CDR3 DNA is TGTGCCAGCAGCAACGGTAATCCCTACAATGAGCAGTTCTTC.

The V and J genes are TRBV5-1 and TRBJ2-5, with a weak D call TRBD1 (6 bases). This CDR3 region has 15 residues. Between the trimmed V and J ends, which lost 2 bases and 2 bases, there was a span of 13 bases. Germline V gene data show CDR1 as SGHRS and CDR2 as YFSETQ. In DNA form, the CDR3 reads TGCGCCAGCAGCTTCTCGGCAGGGGCTCAAGAGACCCAGTACTTC. Its translation: CASSFSAGAQETQYF.

The chain carries TRBV7-2 and TRBJ2-5; 16 bases agree with TRBD2. The CDR3 sequence is 18 residues long. In germline, CDR1 is SGHTA, CDR2 FQGNSA. V trimming: 1 base; J trimming: 5 bases; junction bases outside the gene matches: 7. The CDR3 DNA reads TGTGCCAGCAGCTTAGGGGGACTAGCGGGAGGGCCGGGGGAGACCCAGTACTTC. It is translated as CASSLGGLAGGPGETQYF. Filled out from reference TRBV7-2 and TRBJ2-5, the complete variable domain reads GAGVSQSPSNKVTEKGKDVELRCDPISGHTALYWYRQSLGQGLEFLIYFQGNSAPDKSGLPSDRFSAERTGGSVSTLTIQRTQQEDSAVYLCASSLGGLAGGPGETQYFGPGTRLLVL.

The rearrangement links TRBV10-2 to TRBJ1-1, with TRBD1 identical over 11 bases. The V and J ends lost 3 bases and 1 base, in that order; junction bases with no gene match: 7. This CDR3 is 17 amino acids long. Germline CDR1 is WSHSY and CDR2 is SAAADI. CDR3 DNA sequence: TGCGCCAGCAGTGATAGGAGGACAGGGGGCGCGAACACTGAAGCTTTCTTT. It encodes CASSDRRTGGANTEAFF.

DNA for the CDR3: TGTGCCAGCAGTGAAGAACTAGCGGGATCCTACGAGCAGTACTTC. Amino acid sequence: CASSEELAGSYEQYF. This chain joins TRBV6-1 and TRBJ2-7; 10 bases are a match to TRBD2. V trimming: 1 base; J trimming: 1 base; junction bases outside the gene matches: 1. Germline CDR1 is MNHNS and CDR2 is SASEGT. There are 15 residues in the CDR3.

This clone was observed a few times. V is TRBV2 and J is TRBJ1-2, with TRBD1 matching over 8 bases. This CDR3 has 17 residues. The germline V gene has CDR1 SNHLY and CDR2 FYNNEI. Trimming at V came to 0 bases and at J to 3 bases, leaving 9 bases not matched to a gene. CDR3 coding DNA: TGTGCCAGCAGTGAAGCGGACAGGGAGCGGTTGGACTATGGCTACACCTTC. Translated, it gives CASSEADRERLDYGYTF.

This chain connects TRBV25-1 to TRBJ2-4; the match to TRBD1 covers 7 bases. V shed 5 bases and J 6 bases; nucleotides not matched to a gene: 4. Germline V gives CDR1 MGHDK, CDR2 SYGVNS. The CDR3 length is 13 residues. The CDR3 bases are TGTGCCAGCAGTCCGGGACAGACAAACATTCAGTACTTC. Its translation is CASSPGQTNIQYF.